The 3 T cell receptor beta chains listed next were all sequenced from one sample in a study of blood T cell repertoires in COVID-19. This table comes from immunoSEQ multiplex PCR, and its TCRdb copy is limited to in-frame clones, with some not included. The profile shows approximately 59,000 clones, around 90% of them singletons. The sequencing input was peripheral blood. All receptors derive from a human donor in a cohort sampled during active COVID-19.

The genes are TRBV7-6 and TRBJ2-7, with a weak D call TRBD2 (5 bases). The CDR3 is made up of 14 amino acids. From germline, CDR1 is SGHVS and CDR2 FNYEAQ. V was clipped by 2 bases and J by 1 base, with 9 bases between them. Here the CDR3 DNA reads TGTGCCAGCAGCTTACGGACTGATTCCTACGAGCAGTACTTC. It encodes CASSLRTDSYEQYF.

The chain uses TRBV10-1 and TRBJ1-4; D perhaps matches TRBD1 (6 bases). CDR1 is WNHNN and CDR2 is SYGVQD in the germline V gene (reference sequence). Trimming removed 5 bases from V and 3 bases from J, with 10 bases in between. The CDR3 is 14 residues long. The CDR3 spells CASSPGQSNEKLFF. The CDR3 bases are TGCGCCAGCAGTCCCGGACAGTCTAATGAAAAACTGTTTTTT.

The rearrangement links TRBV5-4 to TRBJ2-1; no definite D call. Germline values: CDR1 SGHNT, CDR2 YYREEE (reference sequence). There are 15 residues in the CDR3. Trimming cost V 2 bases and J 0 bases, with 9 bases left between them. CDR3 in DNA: TGTGCCAGCAGCTTCTCGGCGGCCTCCTACAATGAGCAGTTCTTC. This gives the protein CASSFSAASYNEQFF.